The TCR beta chain described here comes from a study of cytomegalovirus exposure and HLA in healthy donors. Whole-study context: An early release of data contained tens of millions of unique TCRs, which came from HLA-typed donors.

This clone was detected only a few times. Its antigen is still unknown. Germline V gene data show CDR1 as MNHEY and CDR2 as SMNVEV (reference sequence). After removal of 6 bases from V and 2 bases from J, the junction contained 7 bases not matched to a gene. The CDR3 extends over 14 amino acids. The study ran its PCR with 60 Vbeta and 13 Jbeta primers. TCRdb keeps only in-frame clones here, not all; method: immunoSEQ multiplex PCR. Of 130,000 to 150,000 clones detected, less than 10% appear once; the ten largest clones hold about 2%. Study observations and caveats: A later look showed TCR association rates differing by HLA locus, highest for DRB1 and lowest for HLA-C. Later analysis associated a missense DCLRE1C variant with TCR beta V- and J-gene trimming. Earlier analysis yielded a pattern in which most TCR beta V segments were productive about 90% or about 30% of the time.

The chain couples TRBV27 to TRBJ2-7; TRBD1 matches 7 bases. Sequenced: PBMCs. The clonotype was recovered from a male donor in good health and CMV-seronegative. The CDR3 is CASRPEGQTYEQYF. DNA of the CDR3: TGTGCCAGCAGACCCGAGGGACAGACCTACGAGCAGTACTTC.